This T cell receptor beta chain was sequenced for a study of blood T cell repertoires in COVID-19. The wider study: The samples span acute and convalescent COVID-19 from the United States, Italy and Spain.

The length of the CDR3 is 13 residues. Germline CDR1 is LGHDT and CDR2 is YNNKEL (reference sequence). The V and J ends lost 8 bases and 5 bases respectively, with 13 bases between them. Data came from immunoSEQ multiplex PCR; TCRdb stores just in-frame clones and leaves some out. The data contain about 340,000 clones, more than 85% of them singletons. The age range of participants was about 18 to 90 years, with residence in fewer than 25 US areas. Recovery meant two consecutive negative NP/OP PCR tests, professional clearance, or resolved symptoms. Sequenced material: PBMCs or T cells enriched from blood (not recorded which). The TCR originated in a woman aged 25 to 39 who had recovered from COVID-19. This sequence joins TRBV3-1 (or the pseudogene TRBV3-2) and TRBJ2-4; perhaps TRBD1 as D (7 bases). The CDR3 nucleotides read TGTGCCAGCTCTTCCAGGGGGGAAAACATTCAGTACTTC. Its translation is CASSSRGENIQYF.